Below are 3 T cell receptor beta chains sequenced from a single sample in a study of blood T cell repertoires in COVID-19. Libraries were prepared by immunoSEQ multiplex PCR; TCRdb keeps only in-frame clonotypes and omits some of them. This sample has around 57,000 clones; around 80% occur once, and the top ten carry less than 7%. The sample consisted of peripheral blood. All receptors derive from a woman in her 70s with acute or convalescent COVID-19.

This sequence joins TRBV5-1 and TRBJ2-5; D gene ambiguous. V was trimmed by 4 bases and J by 1 base, leaving 8 bases between them. CDR1 and CDR2 from the germline V gene are SGHRS and YFSETQ. This CDR3 comprises 13 residues. CDR3 protein: CASSPQFQETQYF. The CDR3 bases are TGCGCCAGCAGCCCACAGTTCCAAGAGACCCAGTACTTC.

The chain is built from TRBV5-4 and TRBJ2-1; D perhaps matches TRBD2 (6 bases). CDR1 and CDR2 (germline): SGHNT, YYREEE (reference sequence). This CDR3 spans 16 amino acids. The V end lost 0 bases, the J end lost 4 bases, and 14 bases lay between the germline ends. Written as DNA, the CDR3 is TGTGCCAGCAGCTTGGGCGGGACTGCGGGATACAATGAGCAGTTCTTC. The encoded protein is CASSLGGTAGYNEQFF. Drawing the rest from reference TRBV5-4 and TRBJ2-1, the complete variable domain is ETGVTQSPTHLIKTRGQQVTLRCSSQSGHNTVSWYQQALGQGPQFIFQYYREEENGRGNFPPRFSGLQFPNYSSELNVNALELDDSALYLCASSLGGTAGYNEQFFGPGTRLTVL.

This rearrangement joins TRBV7-8 to TRBJ1-2, with a possible D match to TRBD1 (5 bases). Germline assignment: CDR1 SGHVS and CDR2 FQNEAQ. The V and J ends lost 3 bases and 4 bases respectively, with 18 bases between them. This CDR3 comprises 16 residues. The CDR3 nucleotides are TGTGCCAGCAGCTTCCCGTATAAACGGGGGGGCTATGGCTACACCTTC. Translated, it gives CASSFPYKRGGYGYTF.